Given below is one TCR beta chain in context. This specimen belongs to a study of shared clonotypes between healthy human individuals. V shed 5 bases, J shed 5 bases, and the junction held 10 bases outside the gene matches. The CDR3 length is 16 residues. Germline assignment: CDR1 MDHEN and CDR2 SYDVKM. For sorted subsets, about 200 ng DNA per replicate equaled some 27,000 T cell genomes. This table comes from immunoSEQ multiplex PCR, and its TCRdb copy is limited to in-frame clones, with some not included. The sample holds 1,100,000 or so clones, about 84% seen once. Sequencing was performed on memory CD4+ T cells from PBMCs. Subset of the sample: CD45RA-negative fraction. This TCR was recovered from a man between 18 and 35 years old in good health. Some clones in this sample may be carry-over from other donors' samples. The chain joins TRBV28 to TRBJ2-1; 9 bases fit TRBD2. The CDR3 is CASSRGREGWNNEQFF. The CDR3 DNA reads TGTGCCAGCAGTCGGGGGCGGGAGGGGTGGAACAATGAGCAGTTCTTC.